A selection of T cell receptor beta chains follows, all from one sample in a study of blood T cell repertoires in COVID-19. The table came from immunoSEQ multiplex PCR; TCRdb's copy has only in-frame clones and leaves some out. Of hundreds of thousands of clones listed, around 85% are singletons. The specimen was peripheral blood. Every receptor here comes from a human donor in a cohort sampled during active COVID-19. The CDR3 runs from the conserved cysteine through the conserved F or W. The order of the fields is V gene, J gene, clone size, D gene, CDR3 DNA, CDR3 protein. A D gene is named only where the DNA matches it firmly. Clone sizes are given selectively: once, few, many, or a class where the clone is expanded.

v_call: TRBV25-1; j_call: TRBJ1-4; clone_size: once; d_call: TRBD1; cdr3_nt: TGTGCCAGCAGTGTTATGACAGGGAAGGAAAAACTGTTTTTT; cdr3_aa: CASSVMTGKEKLFF
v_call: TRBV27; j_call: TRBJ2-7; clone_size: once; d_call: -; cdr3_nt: TGTGCCAGCAGTTTAGAGGCGGGGTTCGACTACGAGCAGTACTTC; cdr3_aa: CASSLEAGFDYEQYF
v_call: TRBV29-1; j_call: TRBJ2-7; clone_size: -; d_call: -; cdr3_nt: TGCAGCGTTGAAGAGTTCGACAACCCCTACGAGCAGTACTTC; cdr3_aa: CSVEEFDNPYEQYF
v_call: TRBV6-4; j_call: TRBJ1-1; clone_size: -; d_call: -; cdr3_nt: TGTGCCAGCAGTTTGACAGGAAACACTGAAGCTTTCTTT; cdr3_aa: CASSLTGNTEAFF
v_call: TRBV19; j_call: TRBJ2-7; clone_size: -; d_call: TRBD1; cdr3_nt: TGTGCCAGTAGTAAGGGGGCGACTCCCTACGAGCAGTACTTC; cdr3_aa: CASSKGATPYEQYF
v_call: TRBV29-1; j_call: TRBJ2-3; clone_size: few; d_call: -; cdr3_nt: TGCAGCGTTGAAGATCGGGGGGCACACACAGATACGCAGTATTTT; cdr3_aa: CSVEDRGAHTDTQYF
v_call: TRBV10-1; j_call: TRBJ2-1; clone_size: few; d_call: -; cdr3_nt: TGCGCCAGCAGTGTAGGGGCGGGATACAATGAGCAGTTCTTC; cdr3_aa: CASSVGAGYNEQFF
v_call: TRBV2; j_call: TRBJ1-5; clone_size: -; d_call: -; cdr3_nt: TGTGCCAGCAGTGAAGAGGGGGATAGCAATCAGCCCCAGCATTTT; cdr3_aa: CASSEEGDSNQPQHF
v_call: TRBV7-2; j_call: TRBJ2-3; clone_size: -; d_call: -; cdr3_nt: TGTGCCAGCAGCACCCAGTCAGATACGCAGTATTTT; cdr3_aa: CASSTQSDTQYF
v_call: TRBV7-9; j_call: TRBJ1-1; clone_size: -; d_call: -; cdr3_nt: TGTGCCAGCAGCTTATTTCAGGGGCCGAACACTGAAGCTTTCTTT; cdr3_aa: CASSLFQGPNTEAFF
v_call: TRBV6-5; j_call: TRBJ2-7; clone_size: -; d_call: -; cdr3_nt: TGTGCCAGCAGTCAGTACGAGCAGTACTTC; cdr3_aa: CASSQYEQYF
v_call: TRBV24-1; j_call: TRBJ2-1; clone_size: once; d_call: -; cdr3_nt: TGTGCCACCAGTGATCGGGGCAATGAGCAGTTCTTC; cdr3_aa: CATSDRGNEQFF
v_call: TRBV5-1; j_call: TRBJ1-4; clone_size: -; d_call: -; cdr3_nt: TGCGCCAGCAGCCCGGACAGAATGAATGAAAAACTGTTTTTT; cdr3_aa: CASSPDRMNEKLFF
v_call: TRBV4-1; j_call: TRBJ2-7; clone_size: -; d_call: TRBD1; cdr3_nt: TGCGCCAGCAGCCAACCACAGGGGTACGAGCAGTACTTC; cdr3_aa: CASSQPQGYEQYF
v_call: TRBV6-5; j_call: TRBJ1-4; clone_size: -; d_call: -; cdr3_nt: TGTGCCAGCAAGGCGGGACCAAATAATGAAAAACTGTTTTTT; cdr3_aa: CASKAGPNNEKLFF
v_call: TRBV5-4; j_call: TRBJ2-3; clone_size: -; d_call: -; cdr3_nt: TGTGCCAGCAGCTTCAGACTTGATACGCAGTATTTT; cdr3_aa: CASSFRLDTQYF
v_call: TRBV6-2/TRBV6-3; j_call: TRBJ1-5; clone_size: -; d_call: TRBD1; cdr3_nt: TGTGCCAGCAGTTACTCAGGACAGGGGGGTTTAAGGCCCCAGCATTTT; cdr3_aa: CASSYSGQGGLRPQHF
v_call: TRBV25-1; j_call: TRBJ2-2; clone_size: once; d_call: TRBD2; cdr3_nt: TGTGCCAGCAGTTCTAGGACTAGTATTTCCGGGGAGCTGTTTTTT; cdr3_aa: CASSSRTSISGELFF
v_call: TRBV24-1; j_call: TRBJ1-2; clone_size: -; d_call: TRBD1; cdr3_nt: TGTGCCACCAGTGAAGGAACAGGGGGGGATGGCTACACCTTC; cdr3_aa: CATSEGTGGDGYTF
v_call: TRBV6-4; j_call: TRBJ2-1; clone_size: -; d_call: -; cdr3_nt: TGTGCCAGCAGTGAGCAAAAGATCGGGACTAATGAGCAGTTCTTC; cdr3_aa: CASSEQKIGTNEQFF
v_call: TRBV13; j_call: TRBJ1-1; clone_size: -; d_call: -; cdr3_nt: TGTGCCAGCAGCCCGGACAGCACTGAAGCTTTCTTT; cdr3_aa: CASSPDSTEAFF
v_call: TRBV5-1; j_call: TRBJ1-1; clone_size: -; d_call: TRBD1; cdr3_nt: TGCGCCAGCAGCTTGGAAGGGGGCCGGAACACTGAAGCTTTCTTT; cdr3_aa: CASSLEGGRNTEAFF
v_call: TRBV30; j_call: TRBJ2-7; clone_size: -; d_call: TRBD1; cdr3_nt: TGTGCCTGGAGTGGGACAGGACTCGACGAGCAGTACTTC; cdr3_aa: CAWSGTGLDEQYF
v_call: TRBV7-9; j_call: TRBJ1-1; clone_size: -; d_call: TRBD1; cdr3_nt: TGTGCCGTACGGCAGGGGGCTGGCACTGAAGCTTTCTTT; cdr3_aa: CAVRQGAGTEAFF
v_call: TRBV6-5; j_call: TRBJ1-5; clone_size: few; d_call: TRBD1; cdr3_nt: TGTGCGGTTGGACAGGGGGCTCGGCAGCCCCAGCATTTT; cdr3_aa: CAVGQGARQPQHF
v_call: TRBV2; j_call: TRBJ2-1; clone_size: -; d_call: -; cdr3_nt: TGTGCCAGTACCGGGGGACTGAGCTCCTACAATGAGCAGTTCTTC; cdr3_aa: CASTGGLSSYNEQFF
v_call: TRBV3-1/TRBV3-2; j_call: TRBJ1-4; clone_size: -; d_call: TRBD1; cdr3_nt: TGTGCCAGCAGCCTAACAGGGGCAACTAATGAAAAACTGTTTTTT; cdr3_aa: CASSLTGATNEKLFF
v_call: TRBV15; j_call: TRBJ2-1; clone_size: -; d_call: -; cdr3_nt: TGTGCCACCAGCAGGGCCAGCTGGGGAGACAATGAGCAGTTCTTC; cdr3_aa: CATSRASWGDNEQFF
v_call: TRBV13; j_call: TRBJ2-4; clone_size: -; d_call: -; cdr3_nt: TGTGCCAGCAGTGTAACGGGAAAGATGCCCCATAAAGCCAAAAACATTCAGTACTTC; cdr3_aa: CASSVTGKMPHKAKNIQYF
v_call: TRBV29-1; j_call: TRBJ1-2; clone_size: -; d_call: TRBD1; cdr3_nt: TGCAGCGTTGAGACAGGGGGTGGAGGCTACACCTTC; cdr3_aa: CSVETGGGGYTF
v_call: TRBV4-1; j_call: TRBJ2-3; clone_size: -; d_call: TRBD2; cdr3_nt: TGCGCCAGCAGCCGCTCCCGGGAGACTAGCGGGGCGGAAGATACGCAGTATTTT; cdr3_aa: CASSRSRETSGAEDTQYF
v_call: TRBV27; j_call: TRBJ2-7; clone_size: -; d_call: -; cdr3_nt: TGTGCCAGCAGTTTAGGTGCCGGACAGCCCTCCTACGAGCAGTACTTC; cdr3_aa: CASSLGAGQPSYEQYF
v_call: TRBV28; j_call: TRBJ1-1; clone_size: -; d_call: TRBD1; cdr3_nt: TGTGCCAGCAGCCTAAGACAGGGGAGGGCTTTCTTT; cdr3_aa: CASSLRQGRAFF
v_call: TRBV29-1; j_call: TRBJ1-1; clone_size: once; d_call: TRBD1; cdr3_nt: TGCAGCGTTGGGATGGGACAGGAAGCTTTCTTT; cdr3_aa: CSVGMGQEAFF
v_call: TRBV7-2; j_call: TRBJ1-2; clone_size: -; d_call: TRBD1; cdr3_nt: TGTGCCAGCAGCTTAGCGGCAGGGGGCAGCTATGGCTACACCTTC; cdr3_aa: CASSLAAGGSYGYTF
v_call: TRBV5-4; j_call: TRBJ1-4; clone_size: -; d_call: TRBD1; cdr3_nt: TGTGCCAGCAGCTCGGACAGGGCCGGCGTGAATGAAAAACTGTTTTTT; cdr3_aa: CASSSDRAGVNEKLFF
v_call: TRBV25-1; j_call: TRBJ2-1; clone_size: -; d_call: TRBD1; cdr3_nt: TGTGCCAGCAGCGACAGGGGACACTACTACAATGAGCAGTTCTTC; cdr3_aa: CASSDRGHYYNEQFF
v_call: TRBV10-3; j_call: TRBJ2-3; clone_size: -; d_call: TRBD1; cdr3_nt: TGTGCCATCTTGGACAGGGAATACACAGATACGCAGTATTTT; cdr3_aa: CAILDREYTDTQYF
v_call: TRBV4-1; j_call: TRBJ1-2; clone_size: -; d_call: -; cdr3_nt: TGCGCCAGCGGCCAAGCCTATTCTAGGCTATATGGCTACACCTTC; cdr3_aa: CASGQAYSRLYGYTF
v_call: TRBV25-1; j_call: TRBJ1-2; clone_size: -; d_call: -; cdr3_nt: TGTGCCAGCAGTGAATCGGCAGGGCTCTATGGCTACACCTTC; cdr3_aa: CASSESAGLYGYTF
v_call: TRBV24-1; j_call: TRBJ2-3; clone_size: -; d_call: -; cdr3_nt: TGTGCCACCAGTGATGTCCTGACTAGCACAGATACGCAGTATTTT; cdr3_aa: CATSDVLTSTDTQYF
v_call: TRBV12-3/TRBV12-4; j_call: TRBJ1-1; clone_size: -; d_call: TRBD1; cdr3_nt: TGTGCCAGCAGTTTAGGGGACAGGGCGGCTTTCTTT; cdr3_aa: CASSLGDRAAFF